Presented here are 21 T cell receptor beta chains from one specimen sequenced in a study of Ad26.COV2.S vaccination and SARS-CoV-2 variants. Stated treatment: about 20 received Ad26.COV2.S at low or high dose, single or two shots; 5 received placebo; per-sample allocation not given. The study sampled participants on day 63 after the first vaccine or placebo injection. The repertoire was sequenced with immunoSEQ multiplex PCR; TCRdb's copy has only in-frame clones and lacks some. The sample holds 500,000 or so clones, about 83% seen once. Sample: peripheral blood, taken in a trial of Ad26.COV2.S vaccine versus placebo. The receptors come from a person aged 18 to 65 who received the Ad26.COV2.S COVID-19 vaccine or a placebo.

This chain uses TRBV5-1 with TRBJ2-3; 9 nucleotides agree with TRBD2. This CDR3 has 18 amino acids. CDR1 SGHRS and CDR2 YFSETQ come from the germline V gene. The V and J ends lost 4 bases and 1 base, in that order; junction bases with no gene match: 13. The CDR3 sequence is CASSPTPLAGLGTDTQYF. The CDR3 DNA reads TGCGCCAGCAGCCCCACCCCGCTAGCGGGACTGGGCACAGATACGCAGTATTTT.

This clone was seen only a few times. V gene TRBV9 combines with J gene TRBJ1-1; TRBD1 agrees at 9 bases. V lost 0 bases, J lost 3 bases, and 6 bases stayed unmatched. CDR1 is SGDLS and CDR2 is YYNGEE in the germline V gene. The CDR3 is 16 amino acids. The CDR3 here is CASSVELTGGDTEAFF. The CDR3 coding sequence is TGTGCCAGCAGCGTAGAGCTGACAGGGGGGGACACTGAAGCTTTCTTT.

V is TRBV5-1 and J is TRBJ1-2, with a possible D match to TRBD1 (5 bases). V lost 0 bases and J 2 bases, leaving 11 bases between the germline ends. Looked up from germline, CDR1 is SGHRS and CDR2 is YFSETQ. The CDR3 length is 15 residues. In DNA form, the CDR3 reads TGCGCCAGCAGCTTGGTGCCGGACATAAACTATGGCTACACCTTC. This encodes CASSLVPDINYGYTF.

The chain joins TRBV6-5 to TRBJ2-3; TRBD2 matches at 7 bases. V lost 7 bases to trimming and J lost 9 bases; unmatched junction nucleotides: 10. CDR1 is MNHEY, CDR2 SVGAGI, per germline. The CDR3 loop spans 13 amino acids. Here the CDR3 reads CASTSEGGWTQYF. CDR3 DNA: TGTGCCAGCACCTCGGAGGGAGGGTGGACGCAGTATTTT.

The gene calls are TRBV11-2 and TRBJ2-7, with 12 nucleotides matching TRBD2. Germline loops: CDR1 SGHAT, CDR2 FQNNGV. V lost 6 bases, J lost 2 bases, and 5 bases stayed unmatched. The CDR3 length is 15 residues. CDR3 DNA sequence: TGTGCCAGCAGGAGGACTAGCGGGAAGCCCTACGAGCAGTACTTC. It translates to CASRRTSGKPYEQYF.

This clone was seen once. The genes are TRBV14 and TRBJ2-3; D not resolved. The CDR3 is made up of 14 amino acids. The V gene lost 6 bases and the J gene lost 6 bases, with 16 bases spanning the gap. CDR1 is SGHDN and CDR2 is FVKESK in the germline V gene. This CDR3 is CASSPDLLIDTQYF. CDR3 DNA sequence: TGTGCCAGCAGTCCTGACTTGTTGATCGATACGCAGTATTTT.

The chain couples TRBV7-8 to TRBJ1-3; no firm D call. Trimming removed 0 bases at V and 0 bases at J, with 15 bases between. The CDR3 spans 18 residues. Germline CDR1 is SGHVS and CDR2 is FQNEAQ. DNA of the CDR3: TGTGCCAGCAGCTTAGCGCTGGGAGCAGCGGTCTCTGGAAACACCATATATTTT. As protein: CASSLALGAAVSGNTIYF.

V and J are TRBV6-5 and TRBJ2-2, with D possibly TRBD1 on 6 matching bases. The germline gives CDR1 MNHEY, CDR2 SVGAGI. Trimming cost V 6 bases and J 7 bases, with 9 bases left between them. CDR3 length equals 12 residues. CDR3 in amino acids: CASSRGGGELFF. The DNA of the CDR3 is TGTGCCAGCAGCCGAGGGGGCGGGGAGCTGTTTTTT.

As regards this clone: This specimen includes other DNA sequences encoding the same CDR3. The chain combines TRBV28 with TRBJ1-6; D is ambiguous. V lost 1 base, J lost 10 bases, and 5 bases lay in between. Germline-derived CDR1 and CDR2 are MDHEN and SYDVKM. The CDR3 consists of 12 residues. The CDR3: CASSLLGSPLHF. CDR3 coding DNA: TGTGCCAGCAGTTTATTAGGATCACCCCTCCACTTT.

The gene calls are TRBV6-5 and TRBJ1-3; unclear D gene. From germline, CDR1 is MNHEY and CDR2 SVGAGI. The CDR3 extends over 16 amino acids. Trimming removed 2 bases at V and 4 bases at J, with 15 bases between. The CDR3 region has the DNA TGTGCCAGCAGTTACAGCGGCAGGACGCTGGGAAACACCATATATTTT. Translation: CASSYSGRTLGNTIYF.

This chain joins TRBV5-1 and TRBJ2-7; 10 nucleotides match TRBD2. Germline trimming cut 4 bases from V and 4 bases from J; bases unmatched to any gene: 8. Per germline, CDR1 SGHRS and CDR2 YFSETQ. The CDR3 is made up of 15 amino acids. The CDR3 sequence: CASSGTSGVVYEQYF. In nucleotides, the CDR3 is TGCGCCAGCAGCGGAACTAGCGGGGTTGTGTACGAGCAGTACTTC.

The rearrangement uses TRBV30 and TRBJ2-1; a weak D match, TRBD2 (6 bases). Looked up from germline, CDR1 is GTSNPN and CDR2 is SVGIG (reference sequence). V was clipped by 6 bases and J by 12 bases, with 18 bases between them. The CDR3 length is 12 residues. CDR3 residues: CACRPLGRGQFF. The CDR3, as DNA: TGTGCCTGCCGACCGCTCGGGCGGGGGCAGTTCTTC.

The chain links TRBV15 to TRBJ2-1, with D perhaps matching TRBD2 (5 bases). CDR1 is LNHNV, CDR2 YYDKDF, per germline (reference sequence). The germline V and J ends were trimmed by 8 bases and 6 bases, with 26 bases remaining between them. The CDR3 consists of 17 residues. As DNA, the CDR3 is TGTGCCACCTCTTTCGTTTTGTCAGACCGCGAGGGCAATGAGCAGTTCTTC. Translated, it gives CATSFVLSDREGNEQFF. Full variable domain (rest looked up from reference TRBV15 and TRBJ2-1): DAMVIQNPRYQVTQFGKPVTLSCSQTLNHNVMYWYQQKSSQAPKLLFHYYDKDFNNEADTPDNFQSRRPNTSFCFLDIRSPGLGDTAMYLCATSFVLSDREGNEQFFGPGTRLTVL.

This chain uses TRBV7-8 with TRBJ1-1; 7 bases map to TRBD1. CDR1 is SGHVS and CDR2 is FQNEAQ in the germline V gene. The CDR3 contains 19 residues. Trimming removed 2 bases from V and 1 base from J; junction bases left unmatched: 16. CDR3 sequence: CASSLRVLAGDSWNTEAFF. The CDR3 DNA reads TGTGCCAGCAGCTTAAGGGTCTTGGCCGGGGACAGCTGGAACACTGAAGCTTTCTTT.

V and J are TRBV19 and TRBJ2-1; TRBD2 aligns across 13 bases. The germline gives CDR1 LNHDA, CDR2 SQIVND (reference sequence). V lost 8 bases, J lost 7 bases, and 8 bases stayed unmatched. This CDR3 comprises 15 residues. The CDR3 reads CASQPGLAGINEQFF. CDR3 in DNA: TGTGCCAGTCAACCGGGACTAGCGGGAATTAATGAGCAGTTCTTC.

The J gene is TRBJ1-2, the V gene TRBV4-2; D unclear. CDR3 length: 14 amino acids. Trimming removed 4 bases from V and 6 bases from J, with 15 bases in between. CDR1 LGHNA and CDR2 YNFKEQ come from the germline V gene. The CDR3 loop is CASSRETGPDGYTF. The DNA of the CDR3 is TGTGCCAGCAGCCGGGAGACTGGTCCAGATGGCTACACCTTC.

This clone occurred a few times. The chain is built from TRBV19 and TRBJ1-5, with a possible D match to TRBD1 (5 bases). The CDR3 is 15 amino acids. Germline-derived CDR1 and CDR2 are LNHDA and SQIVND (reference sequence). V was pared by 2 bases and J by 2 bases, with 10 bases between. The DNA for the CDR3 is TGTGCCAGTAGTATACGGGGGTTCGGCAATCAGCCCCAGCATTTT. It is translated as CASSIRGFGNQPQHF.

The chain uses TRBV30 and TRBJ1-2; 11 nucleotides line up with TRBD1. Trimming at V came to 0 bases and at J to 7 bases, leaving 7 bases not matched to a gene. Germline CDR1 is GTSNPN and CDR2 is SVGIG (reference sequence). The CDR3 totals 15 residues. For the CDR3, the DNA is TGTGCCTGGAGTGTACGTAGGACAGGGGGCTCTGGCTACACCTTC. Encoded protein: CAWSVRRTGGSGYTF. The variable domain in full, with the rest retrieved from reference TRBV30 and TRBJ1-2, is SQTIHQWPATLVQPVGSPLSLECTVEGTSNPNLYWYRQAAGRGLQLLFYSVGIGQISSEVPQNLSASRPQDRQFILSSKKLLLSDSGFYLCAWSVRRTGGSGYTFGSGTRLTVV.

The chain combines TRBV4-2 with TRBJ2-1, with 7 bases matching TRBD1. CDR1 and CDR2 from the germline V gene are LGHNA and YNFKEQ. There are 16 residues in the CDR3. V gave up 1 base and J gave up 1 base; unmatched junction bases: 4. The CDR3 here is CASSQVATGSYNEQFF. The CDR3 bases are TGTGCCAGCAGCCAAGTCGCGACAGGGTCCTACAATGAGCAGTTCTTC.

The rearrangement links TRBV6-5 to TRBJ2-4, with 8 bases that match TRBD2. Trimming removed 5 bases from V and 4 bases from J; junction bases left unmatched: 7. The germline V gene encodes CDR1 MNHEY and CDR2 SVGAGI. The CDR3 sequence is 15 residues long. CDR3 bases: TGTGCCAGCAGTCTGGGTGTAGCGGGAAAAAACATTCAGTACTTC. Translating gives CASSLGVAGKNIQYF.

The chain recombines TRBV27 with TRBJ2-7, with TRBD2 as a possible D gene (6 bases). Germline CDR1 and CDR2: MNHEY and SMNVEV (reference sequence). This CDR3 is built from 12 residues. V was shortened by 4 bases and J by 6 bases, with 10 bases between the two germline ends. CDR3 region: CASSSRLGEQYF. The CDR3 region has the DNA TGTGCCAGCAGTTCCCGACTAGGCGAGCAGTACTTC.